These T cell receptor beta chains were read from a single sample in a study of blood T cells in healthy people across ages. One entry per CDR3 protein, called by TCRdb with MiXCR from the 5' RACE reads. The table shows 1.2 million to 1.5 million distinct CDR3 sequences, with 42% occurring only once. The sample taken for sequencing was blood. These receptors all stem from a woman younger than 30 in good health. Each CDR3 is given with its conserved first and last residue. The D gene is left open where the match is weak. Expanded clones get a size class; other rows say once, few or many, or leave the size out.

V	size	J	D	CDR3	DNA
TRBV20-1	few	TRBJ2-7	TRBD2	CSASGPAGGYEQYF	TGCAGTGCTTCGGGACCGGCGGGGGGTTACGAGCAGTACTTC
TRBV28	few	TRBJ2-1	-	CASSLPSQLSEREQFF	TGTGCCAGCAGTTTACCGTCCCAACTTAGCGAACGAGAGCAGTTCTTC
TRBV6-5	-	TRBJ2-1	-	CASMASIGEQFF	TGTGCCAGCATGGCGAGCATCGGTGAGCAGTTCTTC
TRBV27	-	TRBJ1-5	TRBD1	CASSRGGGGQPQHF	TGTGCCAGCAGTAGAGGAGGGGGCGGTCAGCCCCAGCATTTT
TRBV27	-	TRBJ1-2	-	CASSLSVGVYGYTF	TGTGCCAGCAGTTTATCTGTTGGGGTCTATGGCTACACCTTC
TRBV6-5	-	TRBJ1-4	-	CASSYSGEKLFF	TGTGCCAGCAGTTACTCAGGCGAAAAACTGTTTTTT
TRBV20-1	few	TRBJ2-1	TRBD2	CSALPTSGGYNEQFF	TGCAGTGCTCTTCCGACTAGCGGGGGTTACAATGAGCAGTTCTTC
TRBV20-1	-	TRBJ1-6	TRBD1	CSARDLGQGGNYNSPLHF	TGCAGTGCTAGAGATCTGGGACAGGGAGGCAACTATAATTCACCCCTCCACTTT
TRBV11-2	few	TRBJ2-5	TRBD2	CASSLLAAGVQETQYF	TGTGCCAGCAGCTTGCTCGCCGCGGGGGTCCAAGAGACCCAGTACTTC
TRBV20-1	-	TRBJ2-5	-	CSAREIQETQYF	TGCAGTGCTAGGGAGATCCAAGAGACCCAGTACTTC
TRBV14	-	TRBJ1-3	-	CASSWGTGSGNTIYF	TGTGCCAGCAGCTGGGGGACGGGCTCTGGAAACACCATATATTTT
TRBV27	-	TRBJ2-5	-	CASSLRGAILQETQYF	TGTGCCAGCAGTTTAAGGGGGGCAATTTTACAGGAGACCCAGTACTTC
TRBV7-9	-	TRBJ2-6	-	CASGPSPSSGANVLTF	TGTGCCAGCGGCCCTAGCCCTAGCTCTGGGGCCAACGTCCTGACTTTC
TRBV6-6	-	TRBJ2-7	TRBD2	CASSYMGDYPYEQYF	TGTGCCAGCAGTTACATGGGGGACTACCCCTACGAGCAGTACTTC
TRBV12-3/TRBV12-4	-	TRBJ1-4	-	CASSLGLGSLNEKLFF	TGTGCCAGCAGTTTAGGCCTGGGGTCCCTTAATGAAAAACTGTTTTTT
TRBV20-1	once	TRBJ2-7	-	CSARDRANYNEQYF	TGCAGTGCTAGAGATAGGGCGAATTACAATGAGCAGTACTTC
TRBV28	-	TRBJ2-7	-	CASSLWLGAQYF	TGTGCCAGCAGTTTATGGTTGGGGGCCCAGTACTTC
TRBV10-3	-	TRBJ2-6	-	CAISDPPAGANVLTF	TGTGCCATCAGTGACCCACCGGCGGGGGCCAACGTCCTGACTTTC
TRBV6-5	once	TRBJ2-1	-	CASSPLPWGSYNEQFF	TGTGCCAGCAGCCCCCTTCCATGGGGCTCCTACAATGAGCAGTTCTTC
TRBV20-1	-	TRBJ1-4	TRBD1	CSATRGATNEKLFF	TGCAGTGCTACCAGGGGGGCAACTAATGAAAAACTGTTTTTT
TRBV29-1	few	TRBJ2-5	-	CSVSELRETQYF	TGCAGCGTTTCTGAGTTAAGGGAGACCCAGTACTTC
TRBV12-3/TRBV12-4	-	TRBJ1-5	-	CASSLRQSEFNQPRHF	TGTGCCAGCAGTTTAAGACAATCGGAGTTTAATCAGCCCCGGCATTTT
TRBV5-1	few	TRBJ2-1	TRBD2	CASSPSGGVYNEQFF	TGCGCCAGCAGCCCGAGCGGGGGGGTTTACAATGAGCAGTTCTTC
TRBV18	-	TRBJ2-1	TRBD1	CASSPGTGASSYNEQFF	TGTGCCAGCTCACCCGGGACAGGTGCGAGCTCCTACAATGAGCAGTTCTTC
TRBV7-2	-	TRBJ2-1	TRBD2	CASSFGLDGNEQFF	TGTGCCAGCAGCTTCGGACTAGACGGGAATGAGCAGTTCTTC
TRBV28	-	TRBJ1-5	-	CASRPQENQPQHF	TGTGCCAGCAGGCCCCAAGAGAATCAGCCCCAGCATTTT
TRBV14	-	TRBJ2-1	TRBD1	CASSRQGFYNEQFF	TGTGCCAGCAGCCGACAGGGTTTCTACAATGAGCAGTTCTTC
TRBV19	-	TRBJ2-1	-	CASSIQGANEQFF	TGTGCCAGTAGTATTCAGGGCGCCAATGAGCAGTTCTTC
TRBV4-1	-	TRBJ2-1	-	CASSQITRLGSDEQFF	TGCGCCAGCAGCCAGATTACTAGATTGGGTTCGGATGAGCAGTTCTTC
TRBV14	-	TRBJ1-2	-	CASSQTSLRGYTF	TGTGCCAGCAGCCAAACGTCCCTTCGGGGCTACACCTTC
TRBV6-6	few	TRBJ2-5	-	CASFRGGPETQYF	TGTGCCAGCTTCAGGGGGGGACCGGAGACCCAGTACTTC
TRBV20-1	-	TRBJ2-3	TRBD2	CSASCLAGGCSTDTQYF	TGCAGTGCTAGTTGTCTAGCGGGAGGGTGTAGCACAGATACGCAGTATTTT
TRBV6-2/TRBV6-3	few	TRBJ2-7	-	CASRNLLADEQYF	TGTGCCAGCAGGAACCTTCTCGCGGACGAGCAGTACTTC
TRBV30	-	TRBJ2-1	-	CAWNGAEQFF	TGTGCCTGGAACGGGGCTGAGCAGTTCTTC
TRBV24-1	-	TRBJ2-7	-	CATSDPGLPGEQYF	TGTGCCACCAGTGATCCGGGTCTCCCGGGCGAGCAGTACTTC
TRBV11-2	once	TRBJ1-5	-	CASSFSGALSNQPQHF	TGTGCTAGCAGCTTTTCAGGGGCCCTGAGCAATCAGCCCCAGCATTTT
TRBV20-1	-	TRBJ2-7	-	CSASPRGRGSYEQYF	TGCAGTGCTAGTCCCCGGGGCAGGGGCTCCTACGAGCAGTACTTC
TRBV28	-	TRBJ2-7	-	CASSLDLPGEQYF	TGTGCCAGCAGTTTGGATCTACCGGGCGAGCAGTACTTC
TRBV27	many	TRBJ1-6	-	CASRVIRTAYNSPLHF	TGTGCCAGCCGAGTAATCAGGACAGCCTATAATTCACCCCTCCACTTT
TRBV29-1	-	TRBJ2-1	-	CGVEWSSYNEQFF	TGCGGCGTTGAATGGTCCAGTTACAATGAGCAGTTCTTC
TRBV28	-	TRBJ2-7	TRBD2	CASRIGMGGGYEQYF	TGTGCCAGCAGAATCGGTATGGGGGGGGGTTACGAGCAGTACTTC
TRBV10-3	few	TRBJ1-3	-	CAISGDRSGNTIYF	TGTGCCATCAGTGGTGATCGCTCTGGAAACACCATATATTTT
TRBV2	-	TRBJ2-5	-	CASSWTDFVQETQYF	TGTGCCAGCAGTTGGACAGACTTCGTACAAGAGACCCAGTACTTC
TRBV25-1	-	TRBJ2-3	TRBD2	CASSESAGGADTQYF	TGTGCCAGCAGTGAATCGGCGGGAGGTGCAGATACGCAGTATTTT
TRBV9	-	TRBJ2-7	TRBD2	CASSRERGEGYEQYF	TGTGCCAGCAGCAGAGAGCGGGGGGAAGGGTACGAGCAGTACTTC